What follows are 20 T cell receptor beta chains derived from one specimen sequenced in a study of early T cells in non-severe SARS-CoV-2 infection (dated by TCRdb to about 2021). The library was made by 5' RACE. Instrument used: NextSeq 500. Using fastp trimming at Q25 and MiXCR clonotype assembly, TCRdb reanalyzed the public sequencing data and kept in-frame beta chains. All rows with the same CDR3 protein become a single entry with the most common DNA and genes. In all, the sample holds some 80,000 distinct CDR3 sequences, and roughly 15% of those were seen once. 1.4% of the sample rests with the top ten. Sequenced input: whole blood. These receptors were taken from an adult who was a healthcare worker with PCR-confirmed SARS-CoV-2 infection or an uninfected control (not recorded which).

This clonotype was seen more than once but under ten times. The V call is TRBV3-1, the J call TRBJ1-6; the D is unclear. The ends were cut back, 1 base at V and 7 bases at J, with 5 bases in the middle. The germline gives CDR1 LGHDT, CDR2 YNNKEL (reference sequence). The CDR3 extends over 13 amino acids. CDR3 region: CASSQGRNSPLHF. The CDR3 coding sequence is TGTGCCAGCAGCCAAGGGAGGAATTCACCCCTCCACTTT.

The J gene is TRBJ2-5, the V gene TRBV3-1; TRBD2 agrees at 13 bases. CDR1 and CDR2 (germline): LGHDT, YNNKEL (reference sequence). This CDR3 is built from 16 residues. The V gene end was trimmed by 3 bases and the J gene end by 2 bases; junction bases not matched to a gene: 3. DNA for the CDR3: TGTGCCAGCAGCCAGGTACTAGCGGGGGGGCAAGAGACCCAGTACTTC. This sequence encodes CASSQVLAGGQETQYF.

This clonotype was found a few times. As DNA, the CDR3 is TGCAGCGTTGATGTCAGGGTCTACAATGAGCAGTTCTTC. It is translated as CSVDVRVYNEQFF. The chain couples TRBV29-1 to TRBJ2-1; perhaps TRBD1 as D (5 bases). Germline V gene lookup returns CDR1 SQVTM and CDR2 ANQGSEA. The length of the CDR3 is 13 residues. V gave up 3 bases and J gave up 3 bases, with 9 bases separating them.

In this sample, this clonotype turned up a few times. V and J are TRBV20-1 and TRBJ2-7; either TRBD1 or TRBD2 may fit D (5 bases each). The V and J ends lost 1 base and 7 bases respectively, with 17 bases between them. The CDR3 contains 14 residues. Germline V CDR1 and CDR2: DFQATT, SNEGSKA (reference sequence). CDR3 DNA: TGCAGTGCTAGAGCCGGGGCGGCCTGGGGGGAGCAGTACTTC. Residues: CSARAGAAWGEQYF.

The chain is built from TRBV6-5 and TRBJ1-5, with D possibly TRBD1 on 5 matching bases. V was clipped by 6 bases and J by 6 bases, with 12 bases between them. The CDR3 covers 13 residues. The germline V gene has CDR1 MNHEY and CDR2 SVGAGI. CDR3 amino acids: CASSQGRGQPQHF. CDR3 coding DNA: TGTGCCAGCAGCCAGGGCCGTGGTCAGCCCCAGCATTTT.

This clonotype has ten or more counts. This chain uses TRBV20-1 with TRBJ1-3; D is uncertain. The CDR3 length is 15 residues. Trimming removed 5 bases from V and 4 bases from J, with 18 bases in between. Germline lookup yields CDR1 DFQATT and CDR2 SNEGSKA (reference sequence). The CDR3 region has the DNA TGCAGTGCTTCACGAGGAGCGCAGTGGGGAAACACCATATATTTT. It is translated as CSASRGAQWGNTIYF.

This clonotype occurred a few times. The CDR3 sequence: CASTVTARPTDTQYF. CDR3 DNA: TGTGCCAGCACAGTTACCGCCCGCCCCACAGATACGCAGTATTTT. The chain combines TRBV6-6 with TRBJ2-3; the D is unclear. From germline, CDR1 is MNHNY and CDR2 SVGAGI (reference sequence). Trimming cost V 7 bases and J 2 bases, with 16 bases left between them. CDR3 size: 15 residues.

This clonotype was seen only a few times. This chain joins TRBV9 and TRBJ2-2, with no clear D. The CDR3 consists of 15 residues. CDR1 is SGDLS and CDR2 is YYNGEE in the germline V gene. The V gene lost 0 bases and the J gene lost 1 base, with 7 bases spanning the gap. CDR3: CASSVVMGNTGELFF. CDR3 nucleotide sequence: TGTGCCAGCAGCGTAGTTATGGGGAACACCGGGGAGCTGTTTTTT. Full variable domain (missing parts from reference TRBV9 and TRBJ2-2): DSGVTQTPKHLITATGQRVTLRCSPRSGDLSVYWYQQSLDQGLQFLIQYYNGEERAKGNILERFSAQQFPDLHSELNLSSLELGDSALYFCASSVVMGNTGELFFGEGSRLTVL.

This clonotype was found many times. The chain carries TRBV12-3 or TRBV12-4 and TRBJ2-2; unclear D gene. The CDR3 extends over 13 amino acids. Trimming took off 7 bases at V and 5 bases at J, with 11 bases between the two ends. CDR3 coding DNA: TGTGCCAGCACCCGAACGGGTACCGGGGAGCTGTTTTTT. Encoded protein: CASTRTGTGELFF.

This clonotype came up many times. V gene TRBV20-1 combines with J gene TRBJ1-6; 8 bases are shared with TRBD1. The V gene's germline CDR1 is DFQATT and CDR2 SNEGSKA (reference sequence). This CDR3 comprises 16 residues. The V gene end was trimmed by 1 base and the J gene end by 9 bases; junction bases not matched to a gene: 11. CDR3 loop: CSARGGDRSERSPLHF. CDR3 coding DNA: TGCAGTGCTAGAGGGGGGGACAGGTCAGAACGTTCACCCCTCCACTTT.

The chain has TRBV29-1 and TRBJ1-4, with D possibly being TRBD1 (5 bases). The CDR3 consists of 12 residues. Germline V gene sequence: CDR1 SQVTM, CDR2 ANQGSEA. Deletions cut 6 bases from V and 7 bases from J, with 12 bases between. CDR3 coding DNA: TGCAGCGTCGAGGCAGGGAGTGAAAAACTGTTTTTT. This codes for CSVEAGSEKLFF.

At least ten counts were recorded for this clonotype. V gene TRBV30 combines with J gene TRBJ2-3; D uncertain. The CDR3 is 14 amino acids. Germline lookup yields CDR1 GTSNPN and CDR2 SVGIG (reference sequence). V was cut by 0 bases and J by 4 bases, with 11 bases left in between. In nucleotides, the CDR3 is TGTGCCTGGAGTGTCTCGGGCCGCTCAGATACGCAGTATTTT. Its protein is CAWSVSGRSDTQYF.

There are many counts of this clonotype. The J gene is TRBJ2-3, the V gene TRBV3-1, with D possibly TRBD2 on 6 matching bases. V shed 4 bases and J shed 1 base, with 21 bases lying between them. Germline-derived CDR1 and CDR2 are LGHDT and YNNKEL (reference sequence). CDR3 length equals 18 residues. The CDR3 coding sequence is TGTGCCAGCAGCCCTCCCCGGGGGAATCACCGGGGCACAGATACGCAGTATTTT. It encodes CASSPPRGNHRGTDTQYF.

This clonotype was seen a few times. This sequence joins TRBV3-1 and TRBJ2-7, with 13 nucleotides matching TRBD2. V was clipped by 4 bases and J by 2 bases; unmatched bases: 2. CDR1 LGHDT and CDR2 YNNKEL come from the germline V gene (reference sequence). This CDR3 spans 15 amino acids. In DNA, the CDR3 is TGTGCCAGCAGCCCGACTAGCGGGGGGACCTACGAGCAGTACTTC. It codes for CASSPTSGGTYEQYF.

This clonotype showed up many times. The chain joins TRBV20-1 to TRBJ2-3, with D possibly being TRBD2 (6 bases). The germline CDR1 and CDR2 sequences are DFQATT and SNEGSKA (reference sequence). V dropped 3 bases and J dropped 5 bases, with 15 bases sitting between them. The CDR3 runs to 14 residues. The CDR3 nucleotides read TGCAGTGCTAGCGGGGGACCTGGCTTAGATACGCAGTATTTT. The encoded protein is CSASGGPGLDTQYF.

The CDR3 is CASSSIGGYRAQAFF. In nucleotides, the CDR3 is TGTGCCAGCAGCTCCATTGGGGGATACAGGGCCCAAGCTTTCTTT. This chain links TRBV11-2 with TRBJ1-1; tentatively, D is TRBD1 (6 bases). V lost 4 bases, J lost 9 bases, and 21 bases lay in between. The germline V gene encodes CDR1 SGHAT and CDR2 FQNNGV. The CDR3 has 15 amino acids.

The V call is TRBV28, the J call TRBJ1-1; no definite D call. Trimming stripped 5 bases from V and 8 bases from J, with 12 bases between. This CDR3 comprises 12 residues. Germline V gene lookup returns CDR1 MDHEN and CDR2 SYDVKM. CDR3 sequence: CASSTYPQEAFF. CDR3 coding DNA: TGTGCCAGCAGTACGTATCCACAGGAAGCTTTCTTT.

There are many counts of this clonotype. V is TRBV11-2 and J is TRBJ2-3; a possible D gene is TRBD2 (5 bases). The CDR3 totals 16 residues. Trimming stripped 4 bases from V and 2 bases from J, with 16 bases between. The germline V gene has CDR1 SGHAT and CDR2 FQNNGV. The CDR3 is CASSSITAVYTDTQYF. Here the CDR3 DNA reads TGTGCCAGCAGCTCAATAACAGCGGTTTACACAGATACGCAGTATTTT. The full variable domain, completed using reference TRBV11-2 and TRBJ2-3, is EAGVAQSPRYKIIEKRQSVAFWCNPISGHATLYWYQQILGQGPKLLIQFQNNGVVDDSQLPKDRFSAERLKGVDSTLKIQPAKLEDSAVYLCASSSITAVYTDTQYFGPGTRLTVL.

This clonotype was observed a handful of times. The chain combines TRBV4-3 with TRBJ2-1, with TRBD1 matching 9 bases. This CDR3 spans 18 amino acids. Germline V gene lookup returns CDR1 LGHNA and CDR2 YSLEER. After removal of 2 bases from V and 6 bases from J, the junction contained 14 bases not matched to a gene. DNA of the CDR3: TGCGCCAGCAGCCAAACCTGGACAGGGGATCGCAACAGCAATGAGCAGTTCTTC. It specifies CASSQTWTGDRNSNEQFF.

This clonotype was counted at least ten times. The CDR3, as DNA: TGTGCCAGTAAGGAGATTTATGCAACTAATGAAAAACTGTTTTTT. Protein sequence: CASKEIYATNEKLFF. The chain uses TRBV19 and TRBJ1-4; D not resolved. Germline loops: CDR1 LNHDA, CDR2 SQIVND (reference sequence). This CDR3 has 15 amino acids. Trimming removed 7 bases at V and 0 bases at J, with 12 bases between.